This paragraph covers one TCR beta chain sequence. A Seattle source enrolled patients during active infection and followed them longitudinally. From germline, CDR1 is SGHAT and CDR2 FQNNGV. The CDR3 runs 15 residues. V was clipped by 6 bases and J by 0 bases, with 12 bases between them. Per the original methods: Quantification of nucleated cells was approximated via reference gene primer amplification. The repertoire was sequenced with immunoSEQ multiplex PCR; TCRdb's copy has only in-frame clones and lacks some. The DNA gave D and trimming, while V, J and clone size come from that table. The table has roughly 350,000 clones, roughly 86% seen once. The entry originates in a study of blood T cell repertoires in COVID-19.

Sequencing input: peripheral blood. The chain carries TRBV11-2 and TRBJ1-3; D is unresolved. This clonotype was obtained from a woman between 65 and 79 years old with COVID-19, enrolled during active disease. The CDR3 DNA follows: TGTGCCAGCAGTCATAAGCCTTTCTCTGGAAACACCATATATTTT. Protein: CASSHKPFSGNTIYF.